Listed below are T cell receptor beta chains from one sample, sequenced in a study of a mutant IDH1 vaccine in newly diagnosed glioma. Method: immunoSEQ multiplex PCR; TCRdb's copy keeps in-frame clones and lacks some. The sample yields 31,000 or so clones, roughly three quarters seen once. These receptors have no identified antigens. The sequencing here drew on PBMCs, taken from a glioma patient whose treatment included an IDH1 peptide vaccine. The source of these receptors is a man in his thirties or forties with glioma. Both conserved end residues are part of each CDR3. A D gene is named only where the DNA matches it firmly. The listing skips clone size in some rows; elsewhere it reads once, few, many or a size class.

>-|TRBJ1-1|-|TRBV7-2
TGTGCCAGCAGCCTCCGGACACAACCGGGGGACACTGAAGCTTTCTTT
CASSLRTQPGDTEAFF
>-|TRBJ1-1|-|TRBV2
TGTGCCAGCAGACCTCGGGCCGTGAACACTGAAGCTTTCTTT
CASRPRAVNTEAFF
>-|TRBJ2-7|-|TRBV5-5
TGTGCCAGCAGCTTCCTCGACTACTCCTACGAGCAGTACTTC
CASSFLDYSYEQYF
>-|TRBJ2-7|-|TRBV10-2
TGCGCCAGCAGAGACCTAAGGAGCTCCTACGAGCAGTACTTC
CASRDLRSSYEQYF
>-|TRBJ1-1|-|TRBV28
TGTGCCAGCACATCTTACAGGAACACTGAAGCTTTCTTT
CASTSYRNTEAFF
>-|TRBJ1-2|-|TRBV29-1
TGCAGCGTTAACCCGTCCAGGTCCCCCTATGGCTACACCTTC
CSVNPSRSPYGYTF
>TRBD1|TRBJ1-2|-|TRBV9
TGTGCCAGCAGTGTGGGGACAGGGACCGGTGGCTACACCTTC
CASSVGTGTGGYTF
>TRBD1|TRBJ2-7|few|TRBV7-9
TGTGCCAGCAGCTCCGGACAGGGGTGGTACGAGCAGTACTTC
CASSSGQGWYEQYF
>-|TRBJ1-1|-|TRBV28
TGTGCCAGCAGTTTAAGGCCCCCCCGCAGGAACACTGAAGCTTTCTTT
CASSLRPPRRNTEAFF
>-|TRBJ2-3|-|TRBV2
TGTGCCAGCAGGAAAGGGACTCGAGACGCAGATACGCAGTATTTT
CASRKGTRDADTQYF
>TRBD1|TRBJ2-1|-|TRBV11-3
TGTGCCAGCAGCTCGACAGCATCCGGGACAGGCTCCTACAATGAGCAGTTCTTC
CASSSTASGTGSYNEQFF
>-|TRBJ2-7|few|TRBV30
TGTGCCTGGAACAGGGACAACTCCTACGAGCAGTACTTC
CAWNRDNSYEQYF
>-|TRBJ1-2|-|TRBV14
TGTGCCAGCAGCCCGGGGACGGGGTATGGCTACACCTTC
CASSPGTGYGYTF
>-|TRBJ1-1|-|TRBV6-5
TGTGCCAGCAGTTACTCGGCAGGGGAGATGAACACTGAAGCTTTCTTT
CASSYSAGEMNTEAFF
>-|TRBJ2-6|-|TRBV1
TGCACCAGCAGCATTCGGCTAGCGGGGCTCTCTGGGGCCAACGTCCTGACTTTC
CTSSIRLAGLSGANVLTF
>TRBD1|TRBJ1-3|-|TRBV5-1
TGCGCCAGCAGCTTGGAGGGGGCTCTTGGAAACACCATATATTTT
CASSLEGALGNTIYF
>TRBD1|TRBJ2-7|-|TRBV19
TGTGCCAGTAGAATAGATGGGACAGGGTTTTACGAGCAGTACTTC
CASRIDGTGFYEQYF
>TRBD1|TRBJ1-2|-|TRBV30
TGTGCCTGGAACAGATGGATGGACAGGCGCTATGGCTACACCTTC
CAWNRWMDRRYGYTF
>-|TRBJ2-1|-|TRBV2
TGTGCCAGCAGTGAAATCAGGGGCAAGAGTGAGCAGTTCTTC
CASSEIRGKSEQFF
>-|TRBJ2-7|few|TRBV5-1
TGCGCCAGCAGCCCGGTTGACAGCTACGAGCAGTACTTC
CASSPVDSYEQYF
>-|TRBJ2-5|-|TRBV7-9
TGTGCCAGCAGAACCGGACATCAAGAGACCCAGTACTTC
CASRTGHQETQYF
>-|TRBJ1-5|-|TRBV5-4
TGTGCCAGCAGCCGGTGGGGGGTAAATCAGCCCCAGCATTTT
CASSRWGVNQPQHF
>-|TRBJ2-7|few|TRBV9
TGTGCCAGCAGCGTAGGGGCTAGCGTAACCTACGAGCAGTACTTC
CASSVGASVTYEQYF
>-|TRBJ2-7|few|TRBV4-3
TGCGCCAGCAGCCAAGATTTGGGCCAGGGATTAAACTACGAGCAGTACTTC
CASSQDLGQGLNYEQYF
>-|TRBJ2-1|-|TRBV7-9
TGTGCCAGCAGCTTTAAGGGACCAGCCGGGGGCGATGAGCAGTTCTTC
CASSFKGPAGGDEQFF
>-|TRBJ1-1|-|TRBV29-1
TGCAGCGTTGTTCACTCAGGGATGCGGGGCCCTCCTGAAGCTTTCTTT
CSVVHSGMRGPPEAFF
>TRBD2|TRBJ2-7|-|TRBV6-6
TGTGCCAGCAGTTACTCGATTGCGGGGGGTACCTACGAGCAGTACTTC
CASSYSIAGGTYEQYF
>TRBD2|TRBJ2-1|-|TRBV9
TGTGCCAGCAGCGTAGCCCGGGCCCCGGGGGGTGAGCAGTTCTTC
CASSVARAPGGEQFF
>-|TRBJ2-7|-|TRBV30
TGTGCCTGGAGTGTCGAGGGGACGGGCTACGAGCAGTACTTC
CAWSVEGTGYEQYF
>TRBD1|TRBJ2-5|-|TRBV6-1
TGTGCCAGCAGGGACAGGGTGGGGGAGACCCAGTACTTC
CASRDRVGETQYF
>TRBD1|TRBJ1-6|-|TRBV5-1
TGCGCCAGCAGCGACCAAAGACAGGGGAATAATTCACCCCTCCACTTT
CASSDQRQGNNSPLHF
>-|TRBJ2-5|-|TRBV6-1
TGTGCCAGCAGTGATCAACTAGAAGAGACCCAGTACTTC
CASSDQLEETQYF
>-|TRBJ2-2|few|TRBV15
TGTGCCACCAGCGGGGAGCGGTCCGGGGAGCTGTTTTTT
CATSGERSGELFF
>-|TRBJ1-2|-|TRBV28
TGTGCCAGCAGTTTTTACCCCTTTTCCGCGGATTCTAACTATGGCTACACCTTC
CASSFYPFSADSNYGYTF
>-|TRBJ2-7|once|TRBV18
TGTGCCAGCTCGACTGGCCGGGACACTGTATCCTACGAGCAGTACTTC
CASSTGRDTVSYEQYF
>-|TRBJ2-2|-|TRBV19
TGTGCCAGTAGTATATCCATGAACACCGGGGAGCTGTTTTTT
CASSISMNTGELFF
>TRBD1|TRBJ1-4|-|TRBV5-1
TGCGCCAGCAGCGATGACAGGGGGACTAATGAAAAACTGTTTTTT
CASSDDRGTNEKLFF
>TRBD1|TRBJ2-2|few|TRBV9
TGTGCCAGCAGCACAGGGGTTAGCGCCGGGGAGCTGTTTTTT
CASSTGVSAGELFF
>-|TRBJ2-2|-|TRBV30
TGTGCCTGGACAGCGACCGGGGAGCTGTTTTTT
CAWTATGELFF
>-|TRBJ1-2|few|TRBV6-5
TGTGCCAGCAGAAGTAGCTATGGCTACACCTTC
CASRSSYGYTF
>TRBD1|TRBJ1-4|-|TRBV5-1
TGCGCCAGCAGCTTGGGACAGGGAGGAGAAAAACTGTTTTTT
CASSLGQGGEKLFF
>-|TRBJ1-1|-|TRBV7-9
TGTGCCAGCACTCCGAGAGTGGGAGCTGAAGCTTTCTTT
CASTPRVGAEAFF
>TRBD2|TRBJ2-1|-|TRBV5-4
TGTGCCAGCAGCCGACCTAGGACTAGCGGGAGCGGGTACAATGAGCAGTTCTTC
CASSRPRTSGSGYNEQFF
>-|TRBJ2-2|once|TRBV5-1
TGCGCCAGCAGCTTGAAGGGAGTAATTGACACCGGGGAGCTGTTTTTT
CASSLKGVIDTGELFF
>TRBD1|TRBJ2-7|-|TRBV5-8
TGTGCCAGCAGCCCCGGGACAGGGAAGGCATACGAGCAGTACTTC
CASSPGTGKAYEQYF
>-|TRBJ2-2|-|TRBV29-1
TGCAGCGCGGGCCTCCCCACCGGGGAGCTGTTTTTT
CSAGLPTGELFF
>-|TRBJ1-2|-|TRBV2
TGTGCCAGCATCCGGGACGGGGGCTACACCTTC
CASIRDGGYTF
>-|TRBJ2-3|-|TRBV6-1
TGTGCCAGCGGCTCAAGTGACGCAGATACGCAGTATTTT
CASGSSDADTQYF
>-|TRBJ1-5|few|TRBV10-2
TGCGCCAGCAGCCGGGACCGGGGTCAGCCCCAGCATTTT
CASSRDRGQPQHF
>-|TRBJ1-2|-|TRBV27
TGTGCCAGCAGTTTACGGCCGACTAACTATGGCTACACCTTC
CASSLRPTNYGYTF
>-|TRBJ1-5|-|TRBV6-1
TGTGCCGGTCGCGTCGGTTTGGGCAATCAGCCCCAGCATTTT
CAGRVGLGNQPQHF
>TRBD2|TRBJ2-7|-|TRBV29-1
TGCAGCGTTGACGGTTTAGCGGGATTTTACGAGCAGTACTTC
CSVDGLAGFYEQYF